This passage covers 16 T cell receptor beta chains from one sample sequenced in a study of shared clonotypes between healthy human individuals. Naive CD8 cells comprised CD45RO-negative, CCR7-positively selected cells, excluding terminally differentiated effector memory CD45RA+ cells. Profiling relied on immunoSEQ multiplex PCR, and the TCRdb table lists in-frame clones only, not all of them. Of 500,000 to 700,000 clones in the sample, roughly 96% were seen once. Sequencing input: naive CD8+ T cells sorted from blood. The receptors shown here come from a woman in her 30s in good health.

This chain's CDR3 is CASCGTGGIQETQYF. DNA for the CDR3: TGTGCCAGCTGCGGTACAGGGGGAATACAAGAGACCCAGTACTTC. V and J are TRBV27 and TRBJ2-5; 8 nucleotides agree with TRBD1. Germline V CDR1 and CDR2: MNHEY, SMNVEV (reference sequence). The CDR3 sequence is 15 residues long. V gave up 8 bases and J gave up 2 bases; unmatched junction bases: 10.

The V and J genes are TRBV27 and TRBJ1-2; a possible D gene is TRBD1 (5 bases). V lost 4 bases to trimming and J lost 0 bases, with 9 bases between them. The germline V gene has CDR1 MNHEY and CDR2 SMNVEV (reference sequence). This CDR3 contains 14 residues. Here the CDR3 DNA reads TGTGCCAGCAGTTGGCTGGGGGCTAACTATGGCTACACCTTC. It is translated as CASSWLGANYGYTF.

This clone came up once. V usage is TRBV27 and J usage is TRBJ1-4; D not certain. The CDR3 runs to 13 residues. Germline V gene data show CDR1 as MNHEY and CDR2 as SMNVEV (reference sequence). The ends were cut back, 3 bases at V and 7 bases at J, with 9 bases in the middle. CDR3 sequence (DNA): TGTGCCAGCAGTTTCTCCGGTGGTGAAAAACTGTTTTTT. It yields the protein CASSFSGGEKLFF.

The count of this clone is one. The V gene is TRBV29-1, the J gene TRBJ2-1, with TRBD1 identical over 9 bases. Unmatched junction bases numbered 9, after V lost 7 bases and J lost 5 bases. Germline lookup yields CDR1 SQVTM and CDR2 ANQGSEA. This CDR3 spans 14 amino acids. The CDR3 reads CSAMSGQGHNEQFF. The DNA for the CDR3 is TGCAGCGCTATGTCGGGACAGGGTCACAATGAGCAGTTCTTC.

The CDR3 coding sequence is TGTGCCAGCAGTCCCAACGACAGGGGACCTTACGAGCAGTACTTC. Residues: CASSPNDRGPYEQYF. J is TRBJ2-7 and V is TRBV27; 8 bases align to TRBD1. CDR3 length: 15 amino acids. J was trimmed by 4 bases and V by 5 bases; bases with no gene match: 10. Germline CDR1 and CDR2: MNHEY and SMNVEV (reference sequence).

Details on this clone: Other nucleotide sequences in the sample specify the same CDR3. This chain links TRBV27 with TRBJ2-7; TRBD1 might be the D (6 bases). The CDR3 consists of 16 residues. Germline lookup yields CDR1 MNHEY and CDR2 SMNVEV (reference sequence). The V gene lost 2 bases and the J gene lost 0 bases, with 14 bases spanning the gap. Here the CDR3 DNA reads TGTGCCAGCAGTTTAAGTCCAGGGGCTAGCTCCTACGAGCAGTACTTC. Translated: CASSLSPGASSYEQYF.

The chain couples TRBV7-9 to TRBJ1-2, with TRBD1 as a possible D gene (6 bases). Germline V gene sequence: CDR1 SEHNR, CDR2 FQNEAQ (reference sequence). The CDR3 consists of 14 residues. Trimming removed 1 base from V and 4 bases from J, with 10 bases in between. DNA of the CDR3: TGTGCCAGCAGCTTAGTCGACAGGATCTATGGCTACACCTTC. It is translated as CASSLVDRIYGYTF.

CDR3 protein: CASSSTRPMSDGYTF. The CDR3 DNA is TGTGCCAGCAGCTCCACACGACCGATGAGTGATGGCTACACCTTC. The chain uses TRBV2 and TRBJ1-2; D ambiguous. Trimming cost V 6 bases and J 6 bases, with 20 bases left between them. Germline CDR1 is SNHLY and CDR2 is FYNNEI. The CDR3 covers 15 residues.

V is TRBV5-1 and J is TRBJ1-2, with 7 bases identical to TRBD1. The V gene end was trimmed by 0 bases and the J gene end by 6 bases; junction bases not matched to a gene: 11. Germline V gene lookup returns CDR1 SGHRS and CDR2 YFSETQ. This CDR3 is built from 16 residues. This CDR3 is CASSLETPGGFDGYTF. As DNA, the CDR3 is TGCGCCAGCAGCTTGGAAACCCCAGGGGGATTTGATGGCTACACCTTC.

The V call is TRBV18, the J call TRBJ2-2; the D is unclear. CDR1 is KGHSH and CDR2 is LQKENI in the germline V gene. The germline V and J ends were trimmed by 2 bases and 5 bases, with 9 bases remaining between them. The CDR3 is made up of 14 amino acids. In DNA form, the CDR3 reads TGTGCCAGCTCACCAGATAATTGGACCGGGGAGCTGTTTTTT. This encodes CASSPDNWTGELFF.

In its sample, this clone was seen a few times. The CDR3 protein is CASSQGSANYGYTF. As DNA, the CDR3 is TGCGCCAGCAGCCAAGGATCAGCAAACTATGGCTACACCTTC. This chain joins TRBV4-1 and TRBJ1-2; D gene ambiguous. The germline V gene has CDR1 MGHRA and CDR2 YSYEKL. The CDR3 is 14 residues long. Trimming took 1 base from V and 2 from J, leaving 8 bases between them.

The chain links TRBV13 to TRBJ2-3, with 9 bases fitting TRBD2. The CDR3 runs to 15 residues. With 5 bases clipped from V and 2 bases from J, the junction kept 5 bases outside the gene matches. Germline loops: CDR1 PRHDT, CDR2 FYEKMQ (reference sequence). CDR3: CASSGSGRNTDTQYF. In nucleotides, the CDR3 is TGTGCCAGCAGCGGGAGCGGGAGGAACACAGATACGCAGTATTTT. Looking up the rest from reference TRBV13 and TRBJ2-3 gives the full variable domain: AAGVIQSPRHLIKEKRETATLKCYPIPRHDTVYWYQQGPGQDPQFLISFYEKMQSDKGSIPDRFSAQQFSDYHSELNMSSLELGDSALYFCASSGSGRNTDTQYFGPGTRLTVL.

CDR3 protein: CAWDPIPSSSYNEQFF. CDR3 DNA sequence: TGTGCCTGGGACCCGATCCCTTCGAGCTCCTACAATGAGCAGTTCTTC. The J gene is TRBJ2-1, the V gene TRBV30; D unclear. This CDR3 contains 16 residues. CDR1 is GTSNPN, CDR2 SVGIG, per germline (reference sequence). V was pared by 5 bases and J by 0 bases, with 17 bases between.

The CDR3 sequence: CASSYKVGIGYTF. In DNA, the CDR3 is TGTGCCAGCAGTTACAAGGTTGGGATCGGCTACACCTTC. The V and J genes are TRBV6-5 and TRBJ1-2, with no clear D. In germline, CDR1 is MNHEY, CDR2 SVGAGI. The V gene lost 2 bases and the J gene lost 8 bases, with 12 bases spanning the gap. The CDR3 is 13 amino acids.

This chain uses TRBV7-9 with TRBJ2-5; 9 positions match TRBD2. The CDR3 length is 18 residues. V lost 0 bases, J lost 5 bases, and 13 bases stayed unmatched. Per germline, CDR1 SEHNR and CDR2 FQNEAQ (reference sequence). CDR3 DNA sequence: TGTGCCAGCAGCTTAGCTCAGACCGTAGCGGGAGTAGGCGAGACCCAGTACTTC. Residues: CASSLAQTVAGVGETQYF.

The chain couples TRBV4-1 to TRBJ2-1, with 13 bases fitting TRBD2. Losses at the gene ends were 0 bases for V and 9 bases for J; bases not matched to a gene: 11. This CDR3 has 18 residues. Germline CDR1 and CDR2: MGHRA and YSYEKL. The CDR3 spells CASSQDRGGLAGLSEQFF. The CDR3 DNA reads as TGCGCCAGCAGCCAAGATCGAGGGGGACTAGCGGGATTAAGTGAGCAGTTCTTC.